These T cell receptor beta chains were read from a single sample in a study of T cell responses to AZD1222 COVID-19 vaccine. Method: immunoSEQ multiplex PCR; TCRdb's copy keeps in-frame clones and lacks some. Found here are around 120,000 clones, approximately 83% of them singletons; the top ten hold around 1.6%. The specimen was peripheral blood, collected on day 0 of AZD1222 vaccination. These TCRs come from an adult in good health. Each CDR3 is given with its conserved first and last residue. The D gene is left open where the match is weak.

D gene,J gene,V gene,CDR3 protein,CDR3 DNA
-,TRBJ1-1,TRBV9,CASSVVTGGSSTEAFF,TGTGCCAGCAGCGTCGTAACGGGGGGCAGTTCGACTGAAGCTTTCTTT
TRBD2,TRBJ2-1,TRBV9,CASSVQRGGAYNEQFF,TGTGCCAGCAGCGTACAGCGGGGAGGGGCCTACAATGAGCAGTTCTTC
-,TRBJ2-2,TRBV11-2,CASSDFIGNTGELFF,TGTGCCAGCAGCGATTTTATAGGGAACACCGGGGAGCTGTTTTTT
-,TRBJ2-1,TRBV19,CASSPLDLKGDNEQFF,TGTGCCAGTAGTCCCCTTGATCTCAAGGGGGACAATGAGCAGTTCTTC
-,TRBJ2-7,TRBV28,CASRLGGGEQYF,TGTGCCAGCAGACTAGGGGGTGGCGAGCAGTACTTC
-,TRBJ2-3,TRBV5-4,CASSLGVLGSTDTQYF,TGTGCCAGCAGTTTGGGGGTATTGGGGAGCACAGATACGCAGTATTTT
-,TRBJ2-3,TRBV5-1,CASSLGFTTYTQYF,TGCGCCAGCAGCTTGGGCTTTACCACGTATACGCAGTATTTT
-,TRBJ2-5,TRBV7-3,CASSRMGETQYF,TGTGCCAGCAGCCGCATGGGCGAGACCCAGTACTTC
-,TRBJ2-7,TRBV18,CASSVSGADYEQYF,TGTGCCAGCTCAGTTAGCGGAGCAGACTACGAGCAGTACTTC
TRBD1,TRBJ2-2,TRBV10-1,CASSESPGMGRQGNTGELFF,TGCGCCAGCAGTGAGAGCCCTGGGATGGGTAGACAGGGGAACACCGGGGAGCTGTTTTTT
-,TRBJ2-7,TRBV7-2,CASSFGRGGYEQYF,TGTGCCAGCAGCTTCGGTAGGGGAGGATACGAGCAGTACTTC
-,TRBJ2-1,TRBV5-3,CARSTTDSKINEQFF,TGTGCCAGAAGCACGACAGACTCTAAGATCAATGAGCAGTTCTTC
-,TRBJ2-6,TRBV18,CASSPPGRPISGANVLTF,TGTGCCAGCTCACCACCAGGCAGGCCTATCTCTGGGGCCAACGTCCTGACTTTC
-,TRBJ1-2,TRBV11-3,CASSPDGYGYTF,TGTGCCAGCAGCCCGGACGGATATGGCTACACCTTC
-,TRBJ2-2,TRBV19,CASSIVRGATSNTGELFF,TGTGCCAGTAGTATAGTGCGAGGGGCAACCTCGAACACCGGGGAGCTGTTTTTT
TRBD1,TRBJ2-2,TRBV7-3,CASSLTPDRAGGELFF,TGTGCCAGCAGCTTAACCCCGGACAGGGCAGGCGGGGAGCTGTTTTTT
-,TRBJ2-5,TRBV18,CASSPPFETQYF,TGTGCCAGCTCACCACCCTTCGAGACCCAGTACTTC
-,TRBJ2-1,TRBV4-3,CASSQDGDGDYNEQFF,TGCGCCAGCAGCCAAGACGGGGACGGCGACTACAATGAGCAGTTCTTC
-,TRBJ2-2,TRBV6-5,CASSQPQGHRELFF,TGTGCCAGCAGCCAGCCCCAGGGACATAGGGAGCTGTTTTTT